The 6 T cell receptor beta chains below were found in one sample sequenced in a study of T-cell memory formation after mild COVID-19. TCRdb passed the 5' RACE reads through MiXCR, listing each CDR3 protein once. The sample shows more than 300,000 distinct CDR3 sequences, 13% to 15% of them seen only once. The sample consisted of PBMCs or a T cell subset sorted from them (not recorded which). All receptors come from a man between 18 and 29 years old who had mild COVID-19 (a few samples of this study predate the infection). Cell type and time point are not known.

This clonotype was counted only a few times. The chain couples TRBV2 to TRBJ2-6; D is ambiguous. The V gene's germline CDR1 is SNHLY and CDR2 FYNNEI. This CDR3 is 15 amino acids long. The V end lost 8 bases, the J end lost 2 bases, and 13 bases lay between the germline ends. The CDR3: CASPRKGPGANVLTF. The CDR3 DNA reads TGTGCCAGCCCTCGAAAGGGCCCTGGGGCCAACGTCCTGACTTTC.

The chain recombines TRBV12-3 or TRBV12-4 with TRBJ1-2, with no clear D. V was cut by 6 bases and J by 4 bases, with 18 bases left in between. The length of the CDR3 is 15 residues. The CDR3 coding sequence is TGTGCCAGCAGCCCCCTACGAGGTACCGGCTATGGCTACACCTTC. Translation gives CASSPLRGTGYGYTF.

V and J are TRBV7-2 and TRBJ1-6; 8 nucleotides line up with TRBD1. The CDR3 runs 17 residues. J was trimmed by 1 base and V by 3 bases; bases with no gene match: 5. Per germline, CDR1 SGHTA and CDR2 FQGNSA. CDR3 coding DNA: TGTGCCAGCAGCTTCCGACAGGGGATGTCCTATAATTCACCCCTCCACTTT. The encoded protein is CASSFRQGMSYNSPLHF.

V gene TRBV12-3 or TRBV12-4 combines with J gene TRBJ2-5; TRBD1 might be the D (6 bases). Trimming pared 5 bases from V and 4 bases from J, leaving 14 bases between. The CDR3 has 14 residues. Written as DNA, the CDR3 is TGTGCCAGCAGTCGCACAGGGTCTCGAGAGACCCAGTACTTC. Amino acid sequence: CASSRTGSRETQYF.

The chain couples TRBV12-3 or TRBV12-4 to TRBJ2-2; D is perhaps TRBD1 (6 bases). The CDR3 has 16 amino acids. V shed 5 bases and J shed 2 bases, with 15 bases lying between them. CDR3 region: CASSTTGTLNTGELFF. As DNA, the CDR3 is TGTGCCAGCAGTACGACCGGGACACTAAACACCGGGGAGCTGTTTTTT.

CDR3 protein: CASSFGGIVSADTQYF. CDR3 coding DNA: TGTGCCAGCAGTTTTGGGGGTATTGTTTCGGCAGATACGCAGTATTTT. V gene TRBV28 combines with J gene TRBJ2-3; D possibly uses TRBD1 or TRBD2 (5 bases each). Germline CDR1 MDHEN, CDR2 SYDVKM. Trimming took off 3 bases at V and 4 bases at J, with 17 bases between the two ends. This CDR3 has 16 residues.